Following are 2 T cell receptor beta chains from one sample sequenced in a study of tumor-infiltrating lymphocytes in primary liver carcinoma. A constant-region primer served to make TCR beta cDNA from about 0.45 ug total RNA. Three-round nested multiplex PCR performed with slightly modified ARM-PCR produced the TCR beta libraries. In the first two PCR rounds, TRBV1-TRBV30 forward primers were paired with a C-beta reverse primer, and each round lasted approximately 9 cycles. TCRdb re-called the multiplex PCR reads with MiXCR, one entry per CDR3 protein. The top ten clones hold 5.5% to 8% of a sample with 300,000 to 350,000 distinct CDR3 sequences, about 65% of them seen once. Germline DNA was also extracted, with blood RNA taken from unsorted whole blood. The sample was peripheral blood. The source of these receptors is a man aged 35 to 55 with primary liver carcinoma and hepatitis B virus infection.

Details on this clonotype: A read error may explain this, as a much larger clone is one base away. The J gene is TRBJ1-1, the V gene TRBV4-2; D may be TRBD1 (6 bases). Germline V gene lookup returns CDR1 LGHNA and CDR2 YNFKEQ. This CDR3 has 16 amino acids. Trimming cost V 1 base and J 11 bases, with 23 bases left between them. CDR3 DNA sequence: TGTGCCAGCAGCCAAGGTATGGGGGCAACCACCCAACGCGCTTTCTTT. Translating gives CASSQGMGATTQRAFF.

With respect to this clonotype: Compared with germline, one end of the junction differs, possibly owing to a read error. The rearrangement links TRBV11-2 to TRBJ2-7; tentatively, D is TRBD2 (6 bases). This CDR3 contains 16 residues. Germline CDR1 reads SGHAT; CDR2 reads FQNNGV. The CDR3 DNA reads TGTGCCAACAGCTTAAACCCAGTGGGAGGAGCCTACGAGCAGTACTTC. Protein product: CANSLNPVGGAYEQYF.